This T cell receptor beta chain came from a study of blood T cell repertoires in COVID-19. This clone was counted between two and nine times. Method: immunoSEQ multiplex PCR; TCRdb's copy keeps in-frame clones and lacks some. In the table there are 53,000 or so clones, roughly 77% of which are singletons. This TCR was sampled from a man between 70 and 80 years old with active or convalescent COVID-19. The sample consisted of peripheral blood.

CDR3 residues: CAWSQGARNSPLHF. The CDR3 DNA sequence: TGTGCCTGGAGCCAGGGGGCGCGTAATTCACCCCTCCACTTT. The V and J genes are TRBV30 and TRBJ1-6; 8 bases are a match to TRBD1. The CDR3 spans 14 residues. Germline assignment: CDR1 GTSNPN and CDR2 SVGIG (reference sequence). Trimming removed 3 bases from V and 6 bases from J; junction bases left unmatched: 4. Filled out from reference TRBV30 and TRBJ1-6, the complete variable domain reads SQTIHQWPATLVQPVGSPLSLECTVEGTSNPNLYWYRQAAGRGLQLLFYSVGIGQISSEVPQNLSASRPQDRQFILSSKKLLLSDSGFYLCAWSQGARNSPLHFGNGTRLTVT.